These 18 T cell receptor beta chains originate from one sample sequenced in a study of cytomegalovirus exposure and HLA in healthy donors. The PCR used 60 Vbeta and 13 Jbeta primers. Only in-frame clones appear in the TCRdb table, and some are missing; sequencing was by immunoSEQ multiplex PCR. The sample's table shows 110,000 to 150,000 clones. Sample: PBMCs. The receptors were sampled from a woman in her late teens or twenties in good health and CMV-seronegative.

The chain couples TRBV5-1 to TRBJ2-6, with a tentative D call TRBD2 (6 bases). CDR1 is SGHRS, CDR2 YFSETQ, per germline. Trimming shortened V by 4 bases and J by 2 bases, and 16 bases separated the two germline ends. The length of the CDR3 is 17 residues. The DNA of the CDR3 is TGCGCCAGCAGCCCACCGCGGGAAGCCACTGGGGCCAACGTCCTGACTTTC. Translation: CASSPPREATGANVLTF.

V and J are TRBV7-6 and TRBJ2-1; TRBD2 might be the D (7 bases). This CDR3 is built from 16 residues. The V and J ends lost 2 bases and 3 bases respectively, with 14 bases between them. Germline CDR1 and CDR2: SGHVS and FNYEAQ. The CDR3 DNA reads TGTGCCAGCAGCTTACGGGGGCTAGCGGACTACAATGAGCAGTTCTTC. This translates into CASSLRGLADYNEQFF.

The rearrangement joins TRBV6-1 to TRBJ2-2; the D gene is possibly TRBD2 (5 bases). Germline CDR1 reads MNHNS; CDR2 reads SASEGT. The V gene lost 5 bases and the J gene lost 6 bases, with 16 bases spanning the gap. This CDR3 has 15 residues. CDR3 in DNA: TGTGCCAGCAGTATCCTTGCCCCCGGGGCCGGGGAGCTGTTTTTT. Protein product: CASSILAPGAGELFF.

Of note for this clone: One end of the junction does not line up with germline, which may come from a read error. This chain connects TRBV4-1 to TRBJ2-3, with no clear D. Looked up from germline, CDR1 is MGHRA and CDR2 is YSYEKL. The CDR3 is 15 residues long. The DNA for the CDR3 is TGCGCCAGCAACCAACGAACTTCTAGCACAGATACGCAGTATTTT. Translated: CASNQRTSSTDTQYF.

On this clone: The same CDR3 also results from other DNA sequences found in this sample. The chain couples TRBV29-1 to TRBJ1-5; TRBD1 agrees at 8 bases. V gave up 6 bases and J gave up 7 bases; unmatched junction bases: 8. There are 13 residues in the CDR3. Germline lookup yields CDR1 SQVTM and CDR2 ANQGSEA. The CDR3 protein is CSVETGGGQPQHF. The CDR3 DNA sequence: TGCAGCGTCGAAACAGGGGGGGGGCAGCCCCAGCATTTT. The full variable domain, its missing parts supplied by reference TRBV29-1 and TRBJ1-5, is SAVISQKPSRDICQRGTSLTIQCQVDSQVTMMFWYRQQPGQSLTLIATANQGSEATYESGFVIDKFPISRPNLTFSTLTVSNMSPEDSSIYLCSVETGGGQPQHFGDGTRLSIL.

This chain uses TRBV7-2 with TRBJ2-3, with D unclear. V was shortened by 2 bases and J by 6 bases, with 12 bases between the two germline ends. The CDR3 covers 14 residues. Per the germline V gene, CDR1 is SGHTA and CDR2 is FQGNSA. This CDR3 reads CASSLYVVGDTQYF. The DNA for the CDR3 is TGTGCCAGCAGCTTATATGTGGTCGGGGATACGCAGTATTTT. The full variable domain, rest sourced from reference TRBV7-2 and TRBJ2-3, is GAGVSQSPSNKVTEKGKDVELRCDPISGHTALYWYRQSLGQGLEFLIYFQGNSAPDKSGLPSDRFSAERTGGSVSTLTIQRTQQEDSAVYLCASSLYVVGDTQYFGPGTRLTVL.

The J gene is TRBJ1-5, the V gene TRBV5-4, with D possibly being TRBD1 (5 bases). The germline gives CDR1 SGHNT, CDR2 YYREEE (reference sequence). V lost 4 bases to trimming and J lost 3 bases, with 11 bases between them. This CDR3 spans 14 amino acids. The CDR3 is CASSPGGSNQPQHF. The CDR3 DNA is TGTGCCAGCAGCCCCGGGGGTTCCAATCAGCCCCAGCATTTT.

The chain links TRBV15 to TRBJ2-1; 8 nucleotides agree with TRBD2. V shed 3 bases and J 4 bases; nucleotides not matched to a gene: 11. The CDR3 loop spans 17 amino acids. From germline, CDR1 is LNHNV and CDR2 YYDKDF (reference sequence). The CDR3: CATSSSPFSGKYNEQFF. The CDR3 DNA sequence: TGTGCCACCAGCAGTTCACCCTTTAGCGGGAAATACAATGAGCAGTTCTTC.

The V gene is TRBV6-1, the J gene TRBJ2-3; TRBD1 agrees at 8 bases. This CDR3 region has 14 residues. The junction had 4 bases not matched to a gene; V was cut back by 6 bases and J by 2 bases. Germline V gives CDR1 MNHNS, CDR2 SASEGT. The CDR3 reads CASRTGASTDTQYF. The CDR3 DNA reads as TGTGCCAGCAGGACAGGGGCCTCCACAGATACGCAGTATTTT.

This chain links TRBV6-4 with TRBJ1-5; weak D call: TRBD1 (5 bases). The V gene's germline CDR1 is MRHNA and CDR2 SNTAGT. V lost 7 bases to trimming and J lost 0 bases, with 19 bases between them. The CDR3 has 17 residues. The CDR3 DNA sequence: TGTGCCAGCATCACTGGGGCAGATGAATATAGCAATCAGCCCCAGCATTTT. Amino acid sequence: CASITGADEYSNQPQHF.

CDR3 amino acids: CASSHLAGEGETQYF. The CDR3 DNA is TGCGCCAGCAGCCACCTAGCGGGCGAGGGGGAGACCCAGTACTTC. The chain recombines TRBV4-1 with TRBJ2-5; TRBD2 matches 8 bases. From germline, CDR1 is MGHRA and CDR2 YSYEKL. Trimming took 3 bases from V and 5 from J; bases not matched to a gene: 8. CDR3 length: 15 amino acids.

The chain carries TRBV11-2 and TRBJ2-5; possible D gene TRBD2, 6 bases. The germline V and J ends were trimmed by 1 base and 5 bases, with 17 bases remaining between them. This CDR3 comprises 16 residues. Germline CDR1 is SGHAT and CDR2 is FQNNGV. CDR3 in DNA: TGTGCCAGCAGCTTAGCGCCTGCGCGGGACTGGGAGACCCAGTACTTC. Amino acid sequence: CASSLAPARDWETQYF.

V is TRBV11-3 and J is TRBJ1-1; D remains ambiguous. V lost 2 bases to trimming and J lost 5 bases, with 12 bases between them. CDR1 and CDR2 (germline): SGHNT, YENEEA. The CDR3 sequence is 14 residues long. The CDR3 DNA is TGTGCCAGCAGCTTACGGGGAAGTATGACTGAAGCTTTCTTT. It is translated as CASSLRGSMTEAFF.

This rearrangement joins TRBV9 to TRBJ2-1; 7 nucleotides align to TRBD1. Germline V gene data show CDR1 as SGDLS and CDR2 as YYNGEE. The CDR3 runs 16 residues. V lost 3 bases, J lost 3 bases, and 9 bases stayed unmatched. The CDR3 is CASSENPGQSYNEQFF. For the CDR3, the DNA is TGTGCCAGCAGCGAGAACCCGGGACAGAGCTACAATGAGCAGTTCTTC.

This chain links TRBV5-1 with TRBJ2-4; weak D call: TRBD1 (5 bases). The germline V gene encodes CDR1 SGHRS and CDR2 YFSETQ. The CDR3 covers 18 residues. With 1 base removed from V and 4 bases from J, the gap between germline ends came to 21 bases. In nucleotides, the CDR3 is TGCGCCAGCAGCTTGAAGTTCCAGGGCCAATCAACAAAAAACATTCAGTACTTC. It is translated as CASSLKFQGQSTKNIQYF.

This chain uses TRBV2 with TRBJ2-5; 7 bases line up with TRBD2. The CDR3 runs 15 residues. The V gene end was trimmed by 6 bases and the J gene end by 5 bases; junction bases not matched to a gene: 12. In germline, CDR1 is SNHLY, CDR2 FYNNEI. Here the CDR3 reads CASRGLGGLGETQYF. Here the CDR3 DNA reads TGTGCCAGCAGGGGCCTGGGCGGACTAGGGGAGACCCAGTACTTC.

The chain joins TRBV19 to TRBJ2-5, with D uncertain. The germline V gene has CDR1 LNHDA and CDR2 SQIVND (reference sequence). Trimming removed 4 bases from V and 4 bases from J, with 13 bases in between. The CDR3 is made up of 14 amino acids. The CDR3, as DNA: TGTGCCAGTAGTAGCCCAGGTTTGGCAGAGACCCAGTACTTC. Translated: CASSSPGLAETQYF. Combining the CDR3 with reference TRBV19 and TRBJ2-5 gives the whole variable domain DGGITQSPKYLFRKEGQNVTLSCEQNLNHDAMYWYRQDPGQGLRLIYYSQIVNDFQKGDIAEGYSVSREKKESFPLTVTSAQKNPTAFYLCASSSPGLAETQYFGPGTRLLVL.

V gene TRBV10-3 combines with J gene TRBJ2-2, with 7 bases identical to TRBD2. V dropped 7 bases and J dropped 0; count of bases not matched to a gene: 14. Per germline, CDR1 ENHRY and CDR2 SYGVKD. CDR3 length: 18 residues. CDR3 bases: TGTGCCATCAACGCTAGGGGCGGGGGAGGCTCGAACACCGGGGAGCTGTTTTTT. Translation gives CAINARGGGGSNTGELFF.